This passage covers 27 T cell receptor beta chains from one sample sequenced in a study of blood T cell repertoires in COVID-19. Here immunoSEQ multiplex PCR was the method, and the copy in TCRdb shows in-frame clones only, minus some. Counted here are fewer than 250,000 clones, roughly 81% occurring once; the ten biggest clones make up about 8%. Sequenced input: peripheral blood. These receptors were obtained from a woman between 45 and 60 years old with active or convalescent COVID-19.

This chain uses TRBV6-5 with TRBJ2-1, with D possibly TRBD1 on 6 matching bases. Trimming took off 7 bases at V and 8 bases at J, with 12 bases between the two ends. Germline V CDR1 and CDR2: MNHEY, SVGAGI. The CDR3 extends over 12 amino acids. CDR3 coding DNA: TGTGCCAGCACCATGACAGGCGATGAGCAGTTCTTC. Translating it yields CASTMTGDEQFF.

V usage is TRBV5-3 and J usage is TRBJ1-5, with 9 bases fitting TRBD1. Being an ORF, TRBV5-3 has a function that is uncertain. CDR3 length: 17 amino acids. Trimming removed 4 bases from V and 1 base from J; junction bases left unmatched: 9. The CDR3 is CARSLGTGIVSNQPQHF. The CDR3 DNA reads TGTGCCAGAAGCCTCGGGACAGGGATAGTGAGCAATCAGCCCCAGCATTTT.

CDR3 coding DNA: TGTGCCAGCTCCCTAGCGGGGTACGAGCAGTACGTC. Amino acid sequence: CASSLAGYEQYV. The chain joins TRBV6-6 to TRBJ2-7; 9 bases align to TRBD2. Germline V gene sequence: CDR1 MNHNY, CDR2 SVGAGI (reference sequence). The V segment lost 8 bases and the J segment 4 bases; nucleotides outside the gene matches: 3. The CDR3 spans 12 residues.

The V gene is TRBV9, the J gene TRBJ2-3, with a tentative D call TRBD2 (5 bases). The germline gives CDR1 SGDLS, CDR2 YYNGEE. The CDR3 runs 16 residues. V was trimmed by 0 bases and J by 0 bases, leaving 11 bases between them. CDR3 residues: CASSVGIAPSTDTQYF. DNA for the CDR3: TGTGCCAGCAGCGTAGGGATAGCGCCTAGCACAGATACGCAGTATTTT. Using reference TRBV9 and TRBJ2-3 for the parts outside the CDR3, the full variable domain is DSGVTQTPKHLITATGQRVTLRCSPRSGDLSVYWYQQSLDQGLQFLIQYYNGEERAKGNILERFSAQQFPDLHSELNLSSLELGDSALYFCASSVGIAPSTDTQYFGPGTRLTVL.

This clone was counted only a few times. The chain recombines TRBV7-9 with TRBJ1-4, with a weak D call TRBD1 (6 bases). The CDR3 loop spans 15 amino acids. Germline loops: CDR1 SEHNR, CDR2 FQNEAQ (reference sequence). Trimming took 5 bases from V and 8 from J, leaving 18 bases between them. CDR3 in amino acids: CASSPLAGVGEKLFF. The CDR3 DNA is TGTGCCAGCAGCCCGTTGGCAGGGGTCGGGGAAAAACTGTTTTTT.

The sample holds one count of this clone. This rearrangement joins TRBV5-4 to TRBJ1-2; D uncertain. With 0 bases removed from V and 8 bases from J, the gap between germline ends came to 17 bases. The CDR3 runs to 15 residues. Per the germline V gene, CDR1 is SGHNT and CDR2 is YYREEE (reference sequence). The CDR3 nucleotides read TGTGCCAGCAGCTTGGTGAGGCAGACCTCGGGAGGCTACACCTTC. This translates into CASSLVRQTSGGYTF. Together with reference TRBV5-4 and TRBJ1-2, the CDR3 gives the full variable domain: ETGVTQSPTHLIKTRGQQVTLRCSSQSGHNTVSWYQQALGQGPQFIFQYYREEENGRGNFPPRFSGLQFPNYSSELNVNALELDDSALYLCASSLVRQTSGGYTFGSGTRLTVV.

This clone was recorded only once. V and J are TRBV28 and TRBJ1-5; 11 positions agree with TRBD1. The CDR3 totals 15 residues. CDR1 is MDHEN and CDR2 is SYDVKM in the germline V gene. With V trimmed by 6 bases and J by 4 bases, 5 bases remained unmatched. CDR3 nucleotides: TGTGCCAGCAGGTCGGGACAGGGGGGAAATCAGCCCCAGCATTTT. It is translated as CASRSGQGGNQPQHF. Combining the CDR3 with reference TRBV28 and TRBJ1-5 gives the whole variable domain DVKVTQSSRYLVKRTGEKVFLECVQDMDHENMFWYRQDPGLGLRLIYFSYDVKMKEKGDIPEGYSVSREKKERFSLILESASTNQTSMYLCASRSGQGGNQPQHFGDGTRLSIL.

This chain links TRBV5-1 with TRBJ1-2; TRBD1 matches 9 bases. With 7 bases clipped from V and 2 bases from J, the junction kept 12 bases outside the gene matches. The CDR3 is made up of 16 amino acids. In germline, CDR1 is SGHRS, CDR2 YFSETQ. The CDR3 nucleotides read TGCGCCAGCTCCCCGGGACAGGGAATACTGAACTATGGCTACACCTTC. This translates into CASSPGQGILNYGYTF.

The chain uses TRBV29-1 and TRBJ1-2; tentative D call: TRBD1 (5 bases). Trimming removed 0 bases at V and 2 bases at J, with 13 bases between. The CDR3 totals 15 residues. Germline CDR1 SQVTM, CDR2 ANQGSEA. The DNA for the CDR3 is TGCAGCGTTGAAGATAGGAGGGCAGGGAACTATGGCTACACCTTC. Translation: CSVEDRRAGNYGYTF.

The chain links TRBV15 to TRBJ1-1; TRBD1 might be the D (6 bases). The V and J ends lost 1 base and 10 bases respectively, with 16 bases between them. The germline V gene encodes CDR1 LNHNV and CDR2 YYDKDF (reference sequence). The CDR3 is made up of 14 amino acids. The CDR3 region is CATSRGTEAGAAFF. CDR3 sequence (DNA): TGTGCCACCAGCAGAGGAACAGAGGCAGGGGCAGCTTTCTTT. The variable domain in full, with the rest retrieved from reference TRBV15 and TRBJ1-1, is DAMVIQNPRYQVTQFGKPVTLSCSQTLNHNVMYWYQQKSSQAPKLLFHYYDKDFNNEADTPDNFQSRRPNTSFCFLDIRSPGLGDTAMYLCATSRGTEAGAAFFGQGTRLTVV.

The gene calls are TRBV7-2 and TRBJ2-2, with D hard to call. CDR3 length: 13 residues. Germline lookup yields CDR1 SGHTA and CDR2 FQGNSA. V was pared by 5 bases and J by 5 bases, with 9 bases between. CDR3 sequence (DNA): TGTGCCAGCAGCCTCCGGTGGACCGGGGAGCTGTTTTTT. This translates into CASSLRWTGELFF.

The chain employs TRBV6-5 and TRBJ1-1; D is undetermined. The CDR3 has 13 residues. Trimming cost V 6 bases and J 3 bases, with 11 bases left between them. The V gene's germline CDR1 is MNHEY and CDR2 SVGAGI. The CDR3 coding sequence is TGTGCCAGCAGCAGGTTAGGATACACTGAAGCTTTCTTT. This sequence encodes CASSRLGYTEAFF.

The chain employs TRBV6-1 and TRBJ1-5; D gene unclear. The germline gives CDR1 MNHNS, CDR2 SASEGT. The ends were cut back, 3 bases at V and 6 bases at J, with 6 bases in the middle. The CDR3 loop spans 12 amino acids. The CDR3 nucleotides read TGTGCCAGCAGTGAGGCCTTTCAGCCCCAGCATTTT. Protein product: CASSEAFQPQHF.

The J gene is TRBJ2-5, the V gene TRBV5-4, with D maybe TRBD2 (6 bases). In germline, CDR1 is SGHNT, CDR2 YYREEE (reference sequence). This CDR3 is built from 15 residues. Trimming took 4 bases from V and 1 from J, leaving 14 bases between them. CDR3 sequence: CASSQERAPQETQYF. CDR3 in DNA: TGTGCCAGCAGCCAGGAGCGGGCCCCCCAAGAGACCCAGTACTTC.

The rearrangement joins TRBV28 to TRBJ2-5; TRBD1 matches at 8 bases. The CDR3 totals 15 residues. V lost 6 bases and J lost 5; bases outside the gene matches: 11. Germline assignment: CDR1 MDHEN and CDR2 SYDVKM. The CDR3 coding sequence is TGTGCCAGCAGGGCGCAGGGGGCGTTAACGGAGACCCAGTACTTC. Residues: CASRAQGALTETQYF.

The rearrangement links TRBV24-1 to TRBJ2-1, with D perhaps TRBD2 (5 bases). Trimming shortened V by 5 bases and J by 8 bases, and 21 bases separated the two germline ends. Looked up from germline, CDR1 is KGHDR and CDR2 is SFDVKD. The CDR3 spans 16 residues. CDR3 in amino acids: CATSALVASQVDEQFF. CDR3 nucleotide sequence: TGTGCCACCAGTGCCTTGGTCGCTAGCCAGGTGGATGAGCAGTTCTTC.

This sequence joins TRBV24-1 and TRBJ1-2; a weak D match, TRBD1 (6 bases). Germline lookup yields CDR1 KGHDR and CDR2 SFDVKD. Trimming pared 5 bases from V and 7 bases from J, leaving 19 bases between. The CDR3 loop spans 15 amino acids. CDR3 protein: CATSGSPRGAGGYTF. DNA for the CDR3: TGTGCCACCAGTGGATCCCCCAGGGGCGCGGGTGGCTACACCTTC.

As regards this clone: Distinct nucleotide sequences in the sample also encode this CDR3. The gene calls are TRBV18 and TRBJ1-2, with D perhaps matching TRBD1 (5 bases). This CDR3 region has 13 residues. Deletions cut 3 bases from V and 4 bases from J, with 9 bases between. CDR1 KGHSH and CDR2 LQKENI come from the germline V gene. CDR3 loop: CASSPDRVYGYTF. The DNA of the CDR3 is TGTGCCAGCTCACCCGACAGAGTCTATGGCTACACCTTC.

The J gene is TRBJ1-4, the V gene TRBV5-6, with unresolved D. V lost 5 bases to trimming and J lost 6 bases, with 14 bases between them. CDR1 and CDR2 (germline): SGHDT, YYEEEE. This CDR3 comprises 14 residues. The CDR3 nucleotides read TGTGCCAGCAGGGCTTGGACTTTGGATGAAAAACTGTTTTTT. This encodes CASRAWTLDEKLFF.

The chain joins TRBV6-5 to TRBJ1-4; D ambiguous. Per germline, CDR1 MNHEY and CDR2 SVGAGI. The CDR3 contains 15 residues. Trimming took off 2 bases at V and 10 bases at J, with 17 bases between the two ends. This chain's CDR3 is CASSYTRTGGVKLFF. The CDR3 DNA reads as TGTGCCAGCAGTTACACTCGCACGGGCGGGGTAAAACTGTTTTTT.

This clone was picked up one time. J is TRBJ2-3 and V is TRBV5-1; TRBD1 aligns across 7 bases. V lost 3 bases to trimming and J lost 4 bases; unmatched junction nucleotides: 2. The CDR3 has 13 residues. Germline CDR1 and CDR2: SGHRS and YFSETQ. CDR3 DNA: TGCGCCAGCAGCTACACAGGGGCAGATACGCAGTATTTT. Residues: CASSYTGADTQYF.

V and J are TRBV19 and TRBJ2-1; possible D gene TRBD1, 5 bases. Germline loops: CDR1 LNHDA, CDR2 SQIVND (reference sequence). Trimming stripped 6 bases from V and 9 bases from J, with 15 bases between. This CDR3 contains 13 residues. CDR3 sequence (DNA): TGTGCCAGTAGGGGGCGTCCAGAAAGTGAGCAGTTCTTC. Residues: CASRGRPESEQFF.

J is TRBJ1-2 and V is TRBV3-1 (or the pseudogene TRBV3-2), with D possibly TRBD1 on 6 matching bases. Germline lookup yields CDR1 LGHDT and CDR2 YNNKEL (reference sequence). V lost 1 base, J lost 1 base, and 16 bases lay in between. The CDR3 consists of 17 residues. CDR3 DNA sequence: TGTGCCAGCAGCCAAGGAACTAAGGACAGACTTAACTATGGCTACACCTTC. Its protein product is CASSQGTKDRLNYGYTF.

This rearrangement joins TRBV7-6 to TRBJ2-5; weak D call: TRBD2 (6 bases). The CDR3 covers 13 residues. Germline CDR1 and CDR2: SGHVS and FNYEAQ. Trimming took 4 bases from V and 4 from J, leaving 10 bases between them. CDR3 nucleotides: TGTGCCAGCAGCTCGACTAGAACAGAGACCCAGTACTTC. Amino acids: CASSSTRTETQYF.

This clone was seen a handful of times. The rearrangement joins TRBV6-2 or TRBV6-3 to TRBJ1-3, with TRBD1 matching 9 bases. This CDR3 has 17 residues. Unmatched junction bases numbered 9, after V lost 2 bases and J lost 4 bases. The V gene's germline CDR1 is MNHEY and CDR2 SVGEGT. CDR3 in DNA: TGTGCCAGCAGTTACCGTCCGGGACAGGGAACAGGAAACACCATATATTTT. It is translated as CASSYRPGQGTGNTIYF.

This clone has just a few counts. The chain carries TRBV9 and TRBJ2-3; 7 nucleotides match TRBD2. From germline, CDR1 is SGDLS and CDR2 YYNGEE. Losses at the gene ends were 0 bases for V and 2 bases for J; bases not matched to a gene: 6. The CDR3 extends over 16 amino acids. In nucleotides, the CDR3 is TGTGCCAGCAGCGTAGTCCCAGGGAGGGTCACAGATACGCAGTATTTT. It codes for CASSVVPGRVTDTQYF.

CDR3 nucleotides: TGTGCCAGCCGGGGGGGGCCAGGTTTCCAAGAGACCCAGTACTTC. This gives the protein CASRGGPGFQETQYF. The chain combines TRBV7-2 with TRBJ2-5; 8 bases map to TRBD2. CDR3 length: 15 residues. V lost 8 bases, J lost 1 base, and 9 bases stayed unmatched. The germline V gene has CDR1 SGHTA and CDR2 FQGNSA. Based on the CDR3 plus reference TRBV7-2 and TRBJ2-5, the full variable domain is GAGVSQSPSNKVTEKGKDVELRCDPISGHTALYWYRQSLGQGLEFLIYFQGNSAPDKSGLPSDRFSAERTGGSVSTLTIQRTQQEDSAVYLCASRGGPGFQETQYFGPGTRLLVL.